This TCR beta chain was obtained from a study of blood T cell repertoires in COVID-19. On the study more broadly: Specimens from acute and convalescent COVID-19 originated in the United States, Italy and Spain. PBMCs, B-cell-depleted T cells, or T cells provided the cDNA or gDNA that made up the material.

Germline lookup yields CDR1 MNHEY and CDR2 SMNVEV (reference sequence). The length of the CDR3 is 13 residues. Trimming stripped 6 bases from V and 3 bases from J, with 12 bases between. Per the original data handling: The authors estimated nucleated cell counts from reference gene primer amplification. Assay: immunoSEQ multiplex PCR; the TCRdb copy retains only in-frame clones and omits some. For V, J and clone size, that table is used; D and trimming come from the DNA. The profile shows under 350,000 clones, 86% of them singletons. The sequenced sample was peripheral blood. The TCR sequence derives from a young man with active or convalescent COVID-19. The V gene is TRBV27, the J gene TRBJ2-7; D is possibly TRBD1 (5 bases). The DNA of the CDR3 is TGTGCCAGCAGCTATGACAGAAACTACGAGCAGTACTTC. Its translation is CASSYDRNYEQYF.